A single sample gave rise to the 28 T cell receptor beta chains below, sequenced in a study of CD8 T cells in Susac syndrome. With random hexamers, reverse transcription was performed on roughly 0.5 to 1 ug of RNA. One entry per CDR3 protein, called by TCRdb with MiXCR from the immunoSEQ multiplex PCR reads. The table records fewer than 200,000 distinct CDR3 sequences, 85% to 95% of them present only once. The sequenced material came from CD8+ T cells from PBMCs. The receptor source for this set is a human donor with multiple sclerosis.

The rearrangement uses TRBV2 and TRBJ2-7; TRBD1 aligns across 9 bases. With V trimmed by 1 base and J by 7 bases, 8 bases remained unmatched. This CDR3 is built from 15 residues. Germline V gene data show CDR1 as SNHLY and CDR2 as FYNNEI. The CDR3 sequence: CASSEGGQGPWEQYF. DNA for the CDR3: TGTGCCAGCAGTGAAGGGGGACAGGGTCCGTGGGAGCAGTACTTC.

This rearrangement joins TRBV19 to TRBJ2-1; D is unresolved. The CDR3 totals 12 residues. V lost 1 base and J lost 10, with 8 bases in between. Germline V CDR1 and CDR2: LNHDA, SQIVND (reference sequence). The CDR3 DNA sequence: TGTGCCAGTAGTATAGGTCCACGGGAGCAGTTCTTC. It encodes CASSIGPREQFF.

Only one count was recorded for this clonotype. Here the CDR3 reads CASSSWGSEQYF. In DNA, the CDR3 is TGTGCCAGCAGTTCATGGGGTAGCGAGCAGTACTTC. The chain uses TRBV5-4 and TRBJ2-7; D remains unclear. Trimming left V 5 bases short and J 6 bases short, with 12 bases between. Germline CDR1 and CDR2: SGHNT and YYREEE (reference sequence). The CDR3 sequence is 12 residues long.

The chain links TRBV18 to TRBJ2-7; D gene ambiguous. This CDR3 spans 13 amino acids. Trimming stripped 0 bases from V and 2 bases from J, with 5 bases between. CDR1 and CDR2 (germline): KGHSH, LQKENI. The CDR3 is CASSPPQAYEQYF. The DNA of the CDR3 is TGTGCCAGCTCACCACCGCAAGCCTACGAGCAGTACTTC.

V and J are TRBV9 and TRBJ2-2, with a tentative D call TRBD1 (5 bases). Germline-derived CDR1 and CDR2 are SGDLS and YYNGEE. The germline V and J ends were trimmed by 4 bases and 0 bases, with 22 bases remaining between them. The CDR3 spans 19 residues. CDR3 amino acids: CASSITNDPKTANTGELFF. CDR3 DNA: TGTGCCAGCAGCATAACCAACGATCCTAAGACAGCGAACACCGGGGAGCTGTTTTTT.

V is TRBV27 and J is TRBJ2-1; a weak D match, TRBD2 (6 bases). CDR3 length: 15 residues. Per germline, CDR1 MNHEY and CDR2 SMNVEV (reference sequence). Trimming took off 1 base at V and 3 bases at J, with 10 bases between the two ends. The CDR3 nucleotides are TGTGCCAGCAGTTTATTGCGGACTATCTACAATGAGCAGTTCTTC. This gives the protein CASSLLRTIYNEQFF.

This sequence joins TRBV7-9 and TRBJ2-7; D possibly corresponds to TRBD1 (6 bases). The CDR3 has 14 amino acids. Per the germline V gene, CDR1 is SEHNR and CDR2 is FQNEAQ (reference sequence). The germline V and J ends were trimmed by 5 bases and 2 bases, with 13 bases remaining between them. The CDR3 DNA follows: TGTGCCAGCAGCCGGATAGGACAGACCTACGAGCAGTACTTC. As protein: CASSRIGQTYEQYF.

V gene TRBV3-1 combines with J gene TRBJ2-7; 13 positions match TRBD2. The V gene's germline CDR1 is LGHDT and CDR2 YNNKEL (reference sequence). The CDR3 runs to 18 residues. J gave up 5 bases and V 1 base, and 11 bases lay outside the gene matches. CDR3 residues: CASSQAIPTSGRTDEQYF. The CDR3 bases are TGTGCCAGCAGCCAAGCCATCCCGACTAGCGGGAGGACCGACGAGCAGTACTTC.

The chain couples TRBV28 to TRBJ2-7; unclear D gene. Germline V gene sequence: CDR1 MDHEN, CDR2 SYDVKM. V dropped 7 bases and J dropped 1 base, with 8 bases sitting between them. This CDR3 has 12 residues. The CDR3 nucleotides are TGTGCCAGCAAGTTGGGATCCTACGAGCAGTACTTC. This encodes CASKLGSYEQYF.

The chain links TRBV20-1 to TRBJ2-7; perhaps TRBD1 as D (6 bases). V was clipped by 0 bases and J by 4 bases, with 13 bases between them. The CDR3 runs to 14 residues. Germline V gene lookup returns CDR1 DFQATT and CDR2 SNEGSKA (reference sequence). CDR3 bases: TGCAGTGCTAGAGATCGTGCAGGGGCATACGAGCAGTACTTC. This codes for CSARDRAGAYEQYF.

The chain employs TRBV9 and TRBJ2-7, with 10 bases that match TRBD2. The V and J ends lost 0 bases and 5 bases, in that order; junction bases with no gene match: 8. The germline V gene encodes CDR1 SGDLS and CDR2 YYNGEE. This CDR3 has 16 residues. CDR3 nucleotide sequence: TGTGCCAGCAGCGTAGGATCCAGCGGGAGGGCACACGAGCAGTACTTC. Protein: CASSVGSSGRAHEQYF.

The chain has TRBV14 and TRBJ2-1, with 9 bases lining up with TRBD2. Per the germline V gene, CDR1 is SGHDN and CDR2 is FVKESK. Germline trimming cut 3 bases from V and 3 bases from J; bases unmatched to any gene: 15. The CDR3 is made up of 19 amino acids. The CDR3 spells CASSHPASGITNNYNEQFF. Here the CDR3 DNA reads TGTGCCAGCAGCCACCCGGCTAGCGGGATAACCAATAACTACAATGAGCAGTTCTTC.

The chain is built from TRBV7-9 and TRBJ1-2; D is ambiguous. V dropped 4 bases and J dropped 3 bases, with 3 bases sitting between them. The V gene's germline CDR1 is SEHNR and CDR2 FQNEAQ (reference sequence). This CDR3 spans 11 amino acids. The chain's CDR3 is CASSSDYGYTF. The CDR3 region has the DNA TGTGCCAGCAGCTCGGACTATGGCTACACCTTC.

This chain joins TRBV28 and TRBJ2-1; tentative D call: TRBD2 (6 bases). Between the trimmed V and J ends, which lost 7 bases and 7 bases, there was a span of 14 bases. CDR1 is MDHEN and CDR2 is SYDVKM in the germline V gene. The CDR3 spans 13 residues. The CDR3 reads CASTSENRNEQFF. The CDR3 DNA reads TGTGCCAGCACTAGCGAGAATAGGAATGAGCAGTTCTTC.

V gene TRBV2 combines with J gene TRBJ1-1; D is unclear. Germline CDR1 SNHLY, CDR2 FYNNEI. The V end lost 3 bases, the J end lost 2 bases, and 16 bases lay between the germline ends. The CDR3 loop spans 16 amino acids. CDR3 amino acids: CASSELNVGRNTEAFF. The CDR3 bases are TGTGCCAGCAGTGAGTTAAATGTAGGACGCAACACTGAAGCTTTCTTT.

The chain has TRBV7-9 and TRBJ2-7; unclear D gene. V dropped 4 bases and J dropped 2 bases, with 6 bases sitting between them. CDR3 size: 12 residues. Per the germline V gene, CDR1 is SEHNR and CDR2 is FQNEAQ (reference sequence). The CDR3 loop reads CASSSQTYEQYF. The CDR3 nucleotides are TGTGCCAGCAGCTCACAGACCTACGAGCAGTACTTC.

This chain joins TRBV12-3 or TRBV12-4 and TRBJ1-1, with a possible D match to TRBD1 (6 bases). Between the trimmed V and J ends, which lost 5 bases and 8 bases, there was a span of 15 bases. The CDR3 is made up of 13 amino acids. Written as DNA, the CDR3 is TGTGCCAGCAGTGCCCCGGGACACCTAGAAGCTTTCTTT. It codes for CASSAPGHLEAFF.

The chain's CDR3 is CASSLAGIHTQYF. CDR3 sequence (DNA): TGTGCCAGCAGCTTAGCGGGCATACATACGCAGTATTTT. This chain connects TRBV7-9 to TRBJ2-3; the D is unclear. Germline CDR1 SEHNR, CDR2 FQNEAQ (reference sequence). CDR3 size: 13 residues. V gave up 0 bases and J gave up 7 bases, with 8 bases separating them.

This clonotype was counted once. The genes are TRBV30 and TRBJ2-7; 12 bases align to TRBD1. The CDR3 loop spans 14 amino acids. Trimming took 5 bases from V and 4 from J; bases not matched to a gene: 6. Germline lookup yields CDR1 GTSNPN and CDR2 SVGIG (reference sequence). The CDR3 sequence is CAWRRDRGLYEQYF. The CDR3 DNA reads as TGTGCCTGGCGACGGGACAGGGGGCTGTACGAGCAGTACTTC. Full variable domain (missing parts from reference TRBV30 and TRBJ2-7): SQTIHQWPATLVQPVGSPLSLECTVEGTSNPNLYWYRQAAGRGLQLLFYSVGIGQISSEVPQNLSASRPQDRQFILSSKKLLLSDSGFYLCAWRRDRGLYEQYFGPGTRLTVT.

The CDR3 nucleotides are TGTGCCACGGGGTTTTCGGACGAGTGGAATCAGGCGTTAAATGAAAAACTGTTTTTT. This codes for CATGFSDEWNQALNEKLFF. The rearrangement joins TRBV15 to TRBJ1-4; no firm D call. CDR3 size: 19 residues. The V gene lost 9 bases and the J gene lost 5 bases, with 31 bases spanning the gap. The germline V gene has CDR1 LNHNV and CDR2 YYDKDF (reference sequence).

The chain is built from TRBV19 and TRBJ2-3; 8 bases match TRBD1. CDR3 length: 14 residues. J was trimmed by 2 bases and V by 8 bases; bases with no gene match: 6. CDR1 is LNHDA and CDR2 is SQIVND in the germline V gene (reference sequence). The CDR3 DNA reads as TGTGCCAGTTTGGACAGGGCAAACACAGATACGCAGTATTTT. Translated: CASLDRANTDTQYF.

V usage is TRBV11-2 and J usage is TRBJ2-7; perhaps D is TRBD1 or TRBD2 (5 bases each). CDR3 length: 15 amino acids. Trimming left V 4 bases short and J 0 bases short, with 13 bases between. Germline CDR1 and CDR2: SGHAT and FQNNGV. The CDR3 loop is CASSYGTGSSYEQYF. The DNA of the CDR3 is TGTGCCAGCAGCTATGGGACGGGGAGCTCCTACGAGCAGTACTTC.

The chain combines TRBV3-1 with TRBJ2-1; 9 positions match TRBD2. Germline CDR1 LGHDT, CDR2 YNNKEL (reference sequence). The V and J ends lost 3 bases and 9 bases, in that order; junction bases with no gene match: 9. The CDR3 is 15 residues long. In nucleotides, the CDR3 is TGTGCCAGCAGCCATTTGCTAGCGGGAATTTTTGAGCAGTTCTTC. Its translation: CASSHLLAGIFEQFF.

V gene TRBV29-1 combines with J gene TRBJ2-6; D is ambiguous. Germline loops: CDR1 SQVTM, CDR2 ANQGSEA. Deletions cut 6 bases from V and 3 bases from J, with 9 bases between. The CDR3 is 13 residues long. CDR3 coding DNA: TGCAGCGTCGAGGCTGTTGGGGCCAACGTCCTGACTTTC. It codes for CSVEAVGANVLTF.

The rearrangement links TRBV27 to TRBJ1-2, with D perhaps TRBD1 (6 bases). Germline CDR1 and CDR2: MNHEY and SMNVEV (reference sequence). The V end was cut by 5 bases, the J end by 3 bases, with 10 bases between. The CDR3 sequence is 13 residues long. CDR3 sequence reads: CASSTGRYYGYTF. In DNA, the CDR3 is TGTGCCAGCAGTACAGGGAGGTACTATGGCTACACCTTC.

V gene TRBV5-5 combines with J gene TRBJ2-7; TRBD1 or TRBD2 may be the D gene (5 bases each). CDR1 and CDR2 (germline): SGHKS, YYEKEE (reference sequence). This CDR3 has 14 amino acids. Between the trimmed V and J ends, which lost 6 bases and 0 bases, there was a span of 13 bases. In DNA form, the CDR3 reads TGTGCCAGCAACCACGGGGCCGCCTCCTACGAGCAGTACTTC. This sequence encodes CASNHGAASYEQYF.

This chain uses TRBV29-1 with TRBJ2-1, with D maybe TRBD1 (5 bases). Germline V gives CDR1 SQVTM, CDR2 ANQGSEA. Trimming took 5 bases from V and 5 from J, leaving 13 bases between them. This CDR3 is built from 13 residues. The CDR3 sequence: CSVFQGVHNEQFF. The CDR3 nucleotides read TGCAGCGTTTTCCAGGGCGTGCACAATGAGCAGTTCTTC.

This clonotype was seen only once. The chain couples TRBV29-1 to TRBJ2-1; D is uncertain. With 3 bases removed from V and 6 bases from J, the gap between germline ends came to 9 bases. Germline V lookup: CDR1 SQVTM, CDR2 ANQGSEA. This CDR3 has 12 residues. CDR3 in DNA: TGCAGCGTTGATACGATAATCAATGAGCAGTTCTTC. Translating gives CSVDTIINEQFF.